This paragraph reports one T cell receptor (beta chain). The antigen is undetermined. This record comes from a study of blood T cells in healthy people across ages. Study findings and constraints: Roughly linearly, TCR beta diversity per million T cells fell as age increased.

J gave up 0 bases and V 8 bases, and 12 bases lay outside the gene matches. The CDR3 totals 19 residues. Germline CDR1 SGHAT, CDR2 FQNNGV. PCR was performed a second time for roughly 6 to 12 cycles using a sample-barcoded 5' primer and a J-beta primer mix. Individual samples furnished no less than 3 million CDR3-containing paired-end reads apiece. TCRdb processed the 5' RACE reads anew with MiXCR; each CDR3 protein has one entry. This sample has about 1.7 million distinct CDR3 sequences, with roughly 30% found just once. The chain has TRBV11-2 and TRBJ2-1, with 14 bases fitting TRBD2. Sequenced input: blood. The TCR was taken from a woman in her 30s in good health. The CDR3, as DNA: TGTGCCAGCTCCCGGGGGAGGACTAGCGGGAGGTCCTCCTACAATGAGCAGTTCTTC. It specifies CASSRGRTSGRSSYNEQFF.